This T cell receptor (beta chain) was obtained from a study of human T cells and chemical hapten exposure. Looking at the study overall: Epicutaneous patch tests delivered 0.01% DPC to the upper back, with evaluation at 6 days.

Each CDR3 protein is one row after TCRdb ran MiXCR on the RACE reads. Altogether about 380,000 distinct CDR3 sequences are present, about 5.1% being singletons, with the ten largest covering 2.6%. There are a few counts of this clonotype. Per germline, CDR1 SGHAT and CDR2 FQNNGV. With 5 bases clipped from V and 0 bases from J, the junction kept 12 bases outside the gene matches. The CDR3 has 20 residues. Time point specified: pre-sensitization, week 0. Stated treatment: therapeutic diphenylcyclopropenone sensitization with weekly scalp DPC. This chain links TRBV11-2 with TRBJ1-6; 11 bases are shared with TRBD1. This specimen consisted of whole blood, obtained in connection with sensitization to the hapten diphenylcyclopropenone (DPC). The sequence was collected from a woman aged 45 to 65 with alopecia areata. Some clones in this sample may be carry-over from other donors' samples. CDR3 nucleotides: TGTGCCAGCAGCGCCCGGACAGGGGGCCCACTCAACTCCTATAATTCACCCCTCCACTTT. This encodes CASSARTGGPLNSYNSPLHF.